This TCR beta chain was sequenced for a study of T-cell reconstitution after alpha-beta-depleted transplantation in children listed by TCRdb under 2016. About the study as a whole: Using TCR repertoire profiling, the study quantitatively followed how T-cell immune reconstitution unfolded in children after TCRalphabeta/CD19-depleted allogeneic hematopoietic cell transplantation. The full study reports these points: The frequencies of hyperexpanded clones fell over the following months, and after one year, T-cell counts and TCRbeta diversity were mostly attributed to newly produced T cells. The apparently early alphabetaT-cell count recovery about two months after transplant was reportedly dependent on only several hundred rapidly expanded clones derived from non-depleted graft cells. In some patients, the high TCRbeta diversity seen at day 60 was put down to recipient T cells and intrathymic progenitors that had survived conditioning.

The treatment or condition label corresponds to: allogeneic hematopoietic cell transplantation with graft depleted of TCRalphabeta T cells and CD19 B cells. Transplant recipients were children who received TCRalphabeta/CD19-depleted allogeneic hematopoietic cell grafts. The CDR3, from cysteine to phenylalanine, totals 15 residues. Solely the CDR3 DNA is kept, with 45 bases framed from the first base. Trimming at the junction amounts to 1 base on V and 8 bases on J, and the germline ends lie 15 bases apart. Looking up the germline V gene yields CDR1 SGHTA and CDR2 FQGNSA. Library preparation was by PCR. Sequenced using an Illumina HiSeq 2500. To normalize quantification of the TCRbeta repertoire, the TCR libraries were built with molecular barcoding that relied on unique molecular identifiers. The public reads were quality trimmed at Q25 with fastp and then assembled into clones with MiXCR by TCRdb, keeping productive beta chains. Entries that share a CDR3 protein sequence are merged under the most common genes and DNA. This sample comprises 500,000 to 650,000 distinct CDR3 sequences, more than 9.5% of them detected only once. The ten largest clonotypes hold 14% of the sample.

With respect to this clonotype: The antigen this receptor binds is unknown. Per-base qualities were not stored, and no clone one base away is much larger.

The sequence links TRBV7-2 to TRBJ1-5; 5 matching bases give a weak D call of TRBD1. The sample consisted of PBMCs, mostly from graft donor cells, taken 180 days after TCRalphabeta/CD19-depleted stem cell transplant. The clonotype was recovered from a female patient between 2 and 10 years old who had a stem cell transplant for aplastic anemia, so the T cells may come from the graft donor. In nucleotide form, the sequence is TGTGCCAGCAGCTTAGAGGCAGGGTGGAGGAAGCCCCAGCATTTT. Its protein product is CASSLEAGWRKPQHF. The entire variable domain, with the stretches around the CDR3 drawn from the reference TRBV7-2 and TRBJ1-5 proteins, is GAGVSQSPSNKVTEKGKDVELRCDPISGHTALYWYRQSLGQGLEFLIYFQGNSAPDKSGLPSDRFSAERTGGSVSTLTIQRTQQEDSAVYLCASSLEAGWRKPQHFGDGTRLSIL.